The present T cell receptor (beta chain) was sequenced within a study of shared clonotypes between healthy human individuals. Broader study findings: Among donors, the sharing of clonotypes was expected to be influenced by sequencing depth.

CDR1 is SGDLS, CDR2 YYNGEE, per germline. J lost 1 base, V lost 3 bases, and 6 bases had no gene match. The CDR3 covers 16 residues. Data came from immunoSEQ multiplex PCR; TCRdb stores just in-frame clones and leaves some out. The repertoire has approximately 1,500,000 clones, around 98% of them found once; the top ten carry about 0.4%. Note on this clone: Its specificity is not known.

This sequence originates from a man aged 25-40 years in good health. The sequencing input was naive CD4+ T cells sorted from blood. Subset in this sample: CD45RA+ positively selected. V and J are TRBV9 and TRBJ2-7, with 11 bases aligning to TRBD2. The CDR3 nucleotides are TGTGCCAGCAGCGCAACCGGGACTAGCGGATCCTACGAGCAGTACTTC. Translated: CASSATGTSGSYEQYF.